The entry below describes one T cell receptor beta chain. Its antigen is not known. CDR3 length: 14 amino acids. Germline CDR1 and CDR2: SGHDT and YYEEEE. J lost 0 bases, V lost 0 bases, and 0 bases had no gene match. These data are taken from a study of cytomegalovirus exposure and HLA in healthy donors. Findings and limits, study-wide: Three chains linked to CMV were shown in vitro to be specific for CMV antigens. As a later analysis showed, a missense DCLRE1C variant was linked to trimming of TCR beta V- and J-genes. An Asian-associated ancestry cluster reportedly showed fewer N-insertions than the approximately 670-donor mean in a later analysis.

PCR amplification relied on 60 Vbeta primers (plus 13 Jbeta primers). Produced via immunoSEQ multiplex PCR; TCRdb's table is partial and in-frame only. The sample consists of 85,000 to 130,000 clones, roughly 85% of them appearing once. V is TRBV5-6 and J is TRBJ2-7; 7 bases match TRBD2. This clonotype was obtained from a man aged 60-69 years in good health and CMV-seropositive. Sequencing used PBMCs. Here the CDR3 DNA reads TGTGCCAGCAGCTTGGAGCGGGGCTCCTACGAGCAGTACTTC. Translating gives CASSLERGSYEQYF.